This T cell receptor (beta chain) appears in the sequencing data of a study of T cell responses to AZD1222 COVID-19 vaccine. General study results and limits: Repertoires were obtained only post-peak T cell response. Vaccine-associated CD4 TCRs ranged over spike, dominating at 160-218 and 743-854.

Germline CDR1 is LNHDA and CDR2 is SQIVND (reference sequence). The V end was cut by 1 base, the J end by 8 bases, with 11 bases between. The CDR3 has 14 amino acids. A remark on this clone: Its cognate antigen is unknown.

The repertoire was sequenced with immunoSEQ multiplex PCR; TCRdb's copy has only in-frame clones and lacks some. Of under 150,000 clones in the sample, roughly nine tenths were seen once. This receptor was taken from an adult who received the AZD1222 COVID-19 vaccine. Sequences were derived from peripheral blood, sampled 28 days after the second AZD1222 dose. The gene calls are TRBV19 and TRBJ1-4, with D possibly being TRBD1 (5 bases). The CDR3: CASSIGHRSEKLFF. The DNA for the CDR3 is TGTGCCAGTAGTATAGGGCACAGGTCGGAAAAACTGTTTTTT.